This T cell receptor (beta chain) comes out of a study of neoadjuvant anti-PD-1 for oral cavity cancer. Study information: Nivolumab at 3 mg/kg was mostly given biweekly, three to four doses, pre-surgery.

Germline assignment: CDR1 DFQATT and CDR2 SNEGSKA (reference sequence). This CDR3 is built from 11 residues. Losses at the gene ends were 6 bases for V and 3 bases for J; bases not matched to a gene: 0. This clone has a single count. Most PBMC samples had 400 to 550 ng input DNA in six replicates. Profiling relied on immunoSEQ multiplex PCR, and the TCRdb table lists in-frame clones only, not all of them. The data show tens of thousands of clones, with around four fifths seen just once and just over 2.5% held by the top ten. The sequence was collected from a person aged 35-80 years with oral cavity squamous cell carcinoma. Source: PBMCs, taken before nivolumab (anti-PD-1) treatment. This rearrangement joins TRBV20-1 to TRBJ2-3; TRBD2 aligns across 7 bases. CDR3 sequence reads: CSAGRTDTQYF. The CDR3 nucleotides are TGCAGTGCCGGGAGGACAGATACGCAGTATTTT.